Below are 22 T cell receptor beta chains sequenced from a single sample in a study of blood T cell repertoires in COVID-19. Only in-frame clones appear in the TCRdb table, and some are missing; sequencing was by immunoSEQ multiplex PCR. This sample yields about 240,000 clones, of which approximately 90% are seen a single time; under 5% belongs to the top ten. The sequencing input was PBMCs or T cells enriched from blood (not recorded which). These receptors came from a woman under 40 who had recovered from COVID-19.

This chain connects TRBV7-2 to TRBJ1-2; D is unclear. Trimming left V 1 base short and J 2 bases short, with 8 bases between. This CDR3 is 14 amino acids long. Germline values: CDR1 SGHTA, CDR2 FQGNSA. The CDR3 sequence: CASSLGVTNYGYTF. The CDR3 DNA is TGTGCCAGCAGCTTAGGAGTCACCAACTATGGCTACACCTTC.

The J gene is TRBJ2-1, the V gene TRBV7-3; 8 bases agree with TRBD1. Per germline, CDR1 SGHTA and CDR2 FQGTGA. The CDR3 is 14 residues long. The junction had 4 bases not matched to a gene; V was cut back by 1 base and J by 8 bases. CDR3 bases: TGTGCCAGCAGCTTAAGAGGGACAGGAGATGAGCAGTTCTTC. This gives the protein CASSLRGTGDEQFF. Together with reference TRBV7-3 and TRBJ2-1, the CDR3 gives the full variable domain: GAGVSQTPSNKVTEKGKYVELRCDPISGHTALYWYRQSLGQGPEFLIYFQGTGAADDSGLPNDRFFAVRPEGSVSTLKIQRTERGDSAVYLCASSLRGTGDEQFFGPGTRLTVL.

The rearrangement links TRBV9 to TRBJ1-1; possible D gene TRBD1, 6 bases. This CDR3 region has 15 residues. CDR1 and CDR2 (germline): SGDLS, YYNGEE. Trimming shortened V by 5 bases and J by 5 bases, and 19 bases separated the two germline ends. CDR3 DNA: TGTGCCAGCAGTACAGGGTTTACGTCGGGAACTGAAGCTTTCTTT. Encoded protein: CASSTGFTSGTEAFF.

The chain carries TRBV28 and TRBJ2-1; 13 bases fit TRBD2. CDR1 and CDR2 from the germline V gene are MDHEN and SYDVKM. The CDR3 totals 15 residues. Trimming took 6 bases from V and 8 from J; bases not matched to a gene: 7. CDR3 loop: CASRLTSGREDEQFF. The DNA for the CDR3 is TGTGCCAGCAGACTCACTAGCGGGAGGGAAGATGAGCAGTTCTTC.

J is TRBJ2-7 and V is TRBV19; the match to TRBD2 covers 7 bases. The V and J ends lost 4 bases and 4 bases, in that order; junction bases with no gene match: 16. The CDR3 runs 17 residues. Germline V gene sequence: CDR1 LNHDA, CDR2 SQIVND (reference sequence). CDR3 loop: CASSRYSQRDAKYEQYF. Written as DNA, the CDR3 is TGTGCCAGTAGTAGATACTCCCAGCGGGACGCGAAATACGAGCAGTACTTC. Full variable domain (outside the CDR3, taken from reference TRBV19 and TRBJ2-7): DGGITQSPKYLFRKEGQNVTLSCEQNLNHDAMYWYRQDPGQGLRLIYYSQIVNDFQKGDIAEGYSVSREKKESFPLTVTSAQKNPTAFYLCASSRYSQRDAKYEQYFGPGTRLTVT.

This sequence joins TRBV11-2 and TRBJ2-6; D may be TRBD2 (5 bases). The CDR3 is 15 residues long. The V and J ends lost 1 base and 1 base respectively, with 5 bases between them. Germline lookup yields CDR1 SGHAT and CDR2 FQNNGV. DNA for the CDR3: TGTGCCAGCAGCTTAGCGGGATCTGGGGCCAACGTCCTGACTTTC. Translating it yields CASSLAGSGANVLTF.

The chain carries TRBV6-2 or TRBV6-3 and TRBJ1-1, with unresolved D. The germline V and J ends were trimmed by 2 bases and 10 bases, with 11 bases remaining between them. This CDR3 has 12 residues. Germline V CDR1 and CDR2: MNHEY, SVGEGT. The CDR3 region has the DNA TGTGCCAGCAGTTACACAGAAGGGAGAGCTTTCTTT. This gives the protein CASSYTEGRAFF.

The J gene is TRBJ2-1, the V gene TRBV11-2; 13 bases agree with TRBD2. Germline-derived CDR1 and CDR2 are SGHAT and FQNNGV. The CDR3 is 16 amino acids. After removal of 5 bases from V and 7 bases from J, the junction contained 8 bases not matched to a gene. The CDR3 DNA reads as TGTGCCAGCAGCCCCCGGACTAGCGGGAGTAGGAATGAGCAGTTCTTC. Translation: CASSPRTSGSRNEQFF.

This chain joins TRBV9 and TRBJ2-3, with 7 bases matching TRBD1. The CDR3 extends over 15 amino acids. Germline V gene data show CDR1 as SGDLS and CDR2 as YYNGEE. V was pared by 0 bases and J by 5 bases, with 6 bases of the junction left unmatched. The CDR3 sequence is CASSVASRGRDTQYF. The CDR3 DNA reads TGTGCCAGCAGCGTAGCCTCCAGGGGGAGAGATACGCAGTATTTT.

The V call is TRBV6-5, the J call TRBJ1-1; no clear D. With 6 bases removed from V and 3 bases from J, the gap between germline ends came to 14 bases. Germline V lookup: CDR1 MNHEY, CDR2 SVGAGI. The CDR3 has 14 residues. The CDR3 is CASSQIPEDTEAFF. CDR3 bases: TGTGCCAGCAGCCAGATTCCCGAGGACACTGAAGCTTTCTTT.

This clone was recorded a few times. The rearrangement joins TRBV6-5 to TRBJ1-2, with 9 nucleotides matching TRBD1. Trimming at V came to 6 bases and at J to 5 bases, leaving 7 bases not matched to a gene. The CDR3 totals 14 residues. Germline CDR1 and CDR2: MNHEY and SVGAGI. The CDR3 is CASRDRGLGYGYTF. The CDR3 DNA reads as TGTGCCAGCAGGGACAGGGGTTTAGGGTATGGCTACACCTTC.

The J gene is TRBJ1-1, the V gene TRBV16; 7 bases map to TRBD1. The CDR3 loop spans 15 amino acids. Germline CDR1 reads KGHSY; CDR2 reads FQNENV. Germline trimming cut 4 bases from V and 0 bases from J; bases unmatched to any gene: 5. The CDR3 region has the DNA TGTGCCAGCAGCCCATTACAGGGGTTGAACACTGAAGCTTTCTTT. Translated: CASSPLQGLNTEAFF.

This chain joins TRBV27 and TRBJ2-1; a possible D gene is TRBD2 (5 bases). CDR3 length equals 14 residues. Germline values: CDR1 MNHEY, CDR2 SMNVEV (reference sequence). V lost 5 bases to trimming and J lost 9 bases, with 17 bases between them. In DNA, the CDR3 is TGTGCCAGCAGTCCCCTAGCTGGGAGTGGTGAGCAGTTCTTC. Its translation: CASSPLAGSGEQFF.

This clone was counted a few times. J is TRBJ1-1 and V is TRBV11-2; D is unclear. The CDR3 runs 14 residues. V lost 0 bases to trimming and J lost 7 bases, with 12 bases between them. Germline assignment: CDR1 SGHAT and CDR2 FQNNGV. DNA of the CDR3: TGTGCCAGCAGCTTAGATAGGGAGGGTTTTGAAGCTTTCTTT. Protein sequence: CASSLDREGFEAFF.

This clone has just a few counts. The gene calls are TRBV7-3 and TRBJ1-1, with 8 bases aligning to TRBD1. V lost 5 bases, J lost 3 bases, and 5 bases stayed unmatched. CDR3 length: 14 amino acids. Germline CDR1 and CDR2: SGHTA and FQGTGA. The CDR3 sequence: CASSTRGQDTEAFF. As DNA, the CDR3 is TGTGCCAGCAGCACCCGGGGACAGGACACTGAAGCTTTCTTT. Looking up the rest from reference TRBV7-3 and TRBJ1-1 gives the full variable domain: GAGVSQTPSNKVTEKGKYVELRCDPISGHTALYWYRQSLGQGPEFLIYFQGTGAADDSGLPNDRFFAVRPEGSVSTLKIQRTERGDSAVYLCASSTRGQDTEAFFGQGTRLTVV.

The chain carries TRBV7-3 and TRBJ2-6; no clear D gene. The germline V and J ends were trimmed by 5 bases and 0 bases, with 14 bases remaining between them. The germline gives CDR1 SGHTA, CDR2 FQGTGA. This CDR3 is 17 amino acids long. This CDR3 reads CASSPSRLSSGANVLTF. The CDR3 bases are TGTGCCAGCAGCCCATCGAGACTGTCCTCTGGGGCCAACGTCCTGACTTTC.

This chain connects TRBV11-2 to TRBJ2-7, with D perhaps matching TRBD1 (6 bases). V dropped 4 bases and J dropped 5 bases, with 21 bases sitting between them. In germline, CDR1 is SGHAT, CDR2 FQNNGV. The CDR3 is 16 residues long. The CDR3 protein is CASSSYRGTGNHEQYF. Written as DNA, the CDR3 is TGTGCCAGCAGCTCATACCGGGGCACAGGGAACCACGAGCAGTACTTC.

The chain is built from TRBV9 and TRBJ2-7, with D perhaps matching TRBD2 (5 bases). V gave up 1 base and J gave up 5 bases, with 10 bases separating them. CDR1 SGDLS and CDR2 YYNGEE come from the germline V gene. The CDR3 loop spans 13 amino acids. CDR3 in amino acids: CASSVRGSDEQYF. CDR3 DNA sequence: TGTGCCAGCAGCGTACGGGGATCGGACGAGCAGTACTTC.

The chain is built from TRBV9 and TRBJ1-1, with 8 bases that match TRBD1. The CDR3 is 12 residues long. Trimming cost V 4 bases and J 8 bases; bases outside gene matches: 4. Germline CDR1 reads SGDLS; CDR2 reads YYNGEE. CDR3 in DNA: TGTGCCAGCAGCCTCGGACAGGGAGAAGCTTTCTTT. Translating gives CASSLGQGEAFF.

The CDR3 here is CASRKTGTGEHEQYF. The CDR3, as DNA: TGTGCCAGTAGGAAGACCGGGACAGGGGAACACGAGCAGTACTTC. The chain recombines TRBV19 with TRBJ2-7; 10 bases are shared with TRBD1. Germline V gene sequence: CDR1 LNHDA, CDR2 SQIVND (reference sequence). This CDR3 is 15 amino acids long. J was trimmed by 5 bases and V by 6 bases; bases with no gene match: 10.

This clone turned up a few times. The chain carries TRBV24-1 and TRBJ2-1, with TRBD2 identical over 11 bases. This CDR3 region has 15 residues. The trim removed 3 bases at V and 7 bases at J, leaving 4 bases unmatched. Germline V lookup: CDR1 KGHDR, CDR2 SFDVKD. The CDR3 DNA reads TGTGCCACCAGTGATACTAGCGGGGGTCTTAATGAGCAGTTCTTC. The encoded protein is CATSDTSGGLNEQFF.

The V gene is TRBV9, the J gene TRBJ2-3, with 12 bases that match TRBD2. The CDR3 loop spans 16 amino acids. In germline, CDR1 is SGDLS, CDR2 YYNGEE. Trimming cost V 6 bases and J 4 bases; bases outside gene matches: 9. The CDR3 protein is CASTGTSGLAADTQYF. The CDR3 DNA reads as TGTGCCAGCACTGGGACTAGCGGGTTGGCAGCAGATACGCAGTATTTT.